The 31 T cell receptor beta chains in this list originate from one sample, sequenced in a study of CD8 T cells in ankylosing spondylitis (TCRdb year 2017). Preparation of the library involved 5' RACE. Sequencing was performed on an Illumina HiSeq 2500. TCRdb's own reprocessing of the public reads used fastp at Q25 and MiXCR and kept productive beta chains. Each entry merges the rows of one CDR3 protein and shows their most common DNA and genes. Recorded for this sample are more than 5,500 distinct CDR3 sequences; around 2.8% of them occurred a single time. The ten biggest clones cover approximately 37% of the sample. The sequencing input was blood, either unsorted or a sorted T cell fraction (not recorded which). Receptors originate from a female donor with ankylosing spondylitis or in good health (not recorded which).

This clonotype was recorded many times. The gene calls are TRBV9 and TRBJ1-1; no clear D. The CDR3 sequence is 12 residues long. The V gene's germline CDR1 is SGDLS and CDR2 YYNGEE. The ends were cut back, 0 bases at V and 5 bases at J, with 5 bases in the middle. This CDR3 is CASSVGGTEAFF. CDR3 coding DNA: TGTGCCAGCAGCGTAGGAGGAACTGAAGCTTTCTTT.

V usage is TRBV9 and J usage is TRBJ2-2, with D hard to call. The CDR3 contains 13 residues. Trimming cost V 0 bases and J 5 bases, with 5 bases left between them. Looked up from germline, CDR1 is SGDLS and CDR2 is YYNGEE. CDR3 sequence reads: CASSVGLTGELFF. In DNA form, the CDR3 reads TGTGCCAGCAGCGTAGGCCTTACCGGGGAGCTGTTTTTT. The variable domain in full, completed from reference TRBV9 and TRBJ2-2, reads DSGVTQTPKHLITATGQRVTLRCSPRSGDLSVYWYQQSLDQGLQFLIQYYNGEERAKGNILERFSAQQFPDLHSELNLSSLELGDSALYFCASSVGLTGELFFGEGSRLTVL.

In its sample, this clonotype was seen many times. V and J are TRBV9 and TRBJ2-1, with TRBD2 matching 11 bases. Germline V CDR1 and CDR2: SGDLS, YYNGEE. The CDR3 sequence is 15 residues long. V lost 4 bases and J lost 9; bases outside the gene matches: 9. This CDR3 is CASSPPGLAGGEQFF. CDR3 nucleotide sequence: TGTGCCAGCAGCCCCCCGGGGCTAGCGGGAGGTGAGCAGTTCTTC.

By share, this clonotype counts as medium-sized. In DNA, the CDR3 is TGTGCCAGCAGCGTAGACGGCTACAATGAGCAGTTCTTC. This encodes CASSVDGYNEQFF. This sequence joins TRBV9 and TRBJ2-1; D remains ambiguous. V dropped 0 bases and J dropped 3 bases, with 4 bases sitting between them. The CDR3 consists of 13 residues. Germline loops: CDR1 SGDLS, CDR2 YYNGEE.

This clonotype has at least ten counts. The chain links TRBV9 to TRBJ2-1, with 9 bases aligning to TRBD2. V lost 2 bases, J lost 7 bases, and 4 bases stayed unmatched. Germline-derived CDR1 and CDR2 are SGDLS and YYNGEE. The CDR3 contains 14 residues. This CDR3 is CASSVSGSWNEQFF. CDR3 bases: TGTGCCAGCAGCGTTAGCGGGAGTTGGAATGAGCAGTTCTTC.

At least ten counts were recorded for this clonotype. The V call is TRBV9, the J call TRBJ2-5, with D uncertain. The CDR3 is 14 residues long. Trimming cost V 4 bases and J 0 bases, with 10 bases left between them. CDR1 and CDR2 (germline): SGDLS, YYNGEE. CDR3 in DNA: TGTGCCAGCAGCCCAGAGAGTCACCAAGAGACCCAGTACTTC. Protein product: CASSPESHQETQYF.

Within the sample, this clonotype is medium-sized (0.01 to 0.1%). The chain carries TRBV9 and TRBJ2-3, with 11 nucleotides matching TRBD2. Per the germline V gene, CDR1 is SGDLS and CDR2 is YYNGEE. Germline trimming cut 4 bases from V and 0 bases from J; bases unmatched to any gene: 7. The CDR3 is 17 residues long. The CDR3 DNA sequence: TGTGCCAGCAGCCCTCAAGGGACTAGCGGTAGCACAGATACGCAGTATTTT. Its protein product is CASSPQGTSGSTDTQYF.

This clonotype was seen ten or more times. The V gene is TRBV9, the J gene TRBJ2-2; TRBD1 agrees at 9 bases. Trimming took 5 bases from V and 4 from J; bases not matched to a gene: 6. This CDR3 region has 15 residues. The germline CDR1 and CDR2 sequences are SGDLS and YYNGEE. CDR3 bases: TGTGCCAGCAGTGCGGACAGGGGAATCACCGGGGAGCTGTTTTTT. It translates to CASSADRGITGELFF. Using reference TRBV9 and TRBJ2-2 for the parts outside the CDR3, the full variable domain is DSGVTQTPKHLITATGQRVTLRCSPRSGDLSVYWYQQSLDQGLQFLIQYYNGEERAKGNILERFSAQQFPDLHSELNLSSLELGDSALYFCASSADRGITGELFFGEGSRLTVL.

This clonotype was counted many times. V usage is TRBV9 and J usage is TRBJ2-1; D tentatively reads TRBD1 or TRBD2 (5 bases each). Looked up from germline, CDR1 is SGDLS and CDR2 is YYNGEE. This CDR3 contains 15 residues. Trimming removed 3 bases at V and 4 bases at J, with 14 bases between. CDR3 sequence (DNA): TGTGCCAGCAGCGCGAGGGACCGAGATTACAATGAGCAGTTCTTC. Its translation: CASSARDRDYNEQFF.

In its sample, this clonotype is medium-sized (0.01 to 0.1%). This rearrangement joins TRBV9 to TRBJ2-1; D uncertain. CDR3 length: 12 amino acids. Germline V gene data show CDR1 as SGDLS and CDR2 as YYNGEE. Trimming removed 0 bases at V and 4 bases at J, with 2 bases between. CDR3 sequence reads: CASSVGYNEQFF. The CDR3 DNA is TGTGCCAGCAGCGTAGGTTACAATGAGCAGTTCTTC.

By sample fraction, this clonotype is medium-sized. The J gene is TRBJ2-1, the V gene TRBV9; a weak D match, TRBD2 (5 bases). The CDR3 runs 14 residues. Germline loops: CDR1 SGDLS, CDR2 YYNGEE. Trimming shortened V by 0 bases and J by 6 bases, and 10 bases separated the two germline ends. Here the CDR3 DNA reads TGTGCCAGCAGCGTAGCGTATGCGGGCAATGAGCAGTTCTTC. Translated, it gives CASSVAYAGNEQFF.

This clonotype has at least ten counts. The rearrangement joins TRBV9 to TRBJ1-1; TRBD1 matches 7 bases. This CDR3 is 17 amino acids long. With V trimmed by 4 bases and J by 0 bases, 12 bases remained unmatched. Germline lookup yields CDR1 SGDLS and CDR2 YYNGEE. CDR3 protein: CASSPRTGPGLNTEAFF. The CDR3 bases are TGTGCCAGCAGCCCCCGGACAGGACCTGGGCTGAACACTGAAGCTTTCTTT. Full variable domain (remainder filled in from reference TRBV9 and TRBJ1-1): DSGVTQTPKHLITATGQRVTLRCSPRSGDLSVYWYQQSLDQGLQFLIQYYNGEERAKGNILERFSAQQFPDLHSELNLSSLELGDSALYFCASSPRTGPGLNTEAFFGQGTRLTVV.

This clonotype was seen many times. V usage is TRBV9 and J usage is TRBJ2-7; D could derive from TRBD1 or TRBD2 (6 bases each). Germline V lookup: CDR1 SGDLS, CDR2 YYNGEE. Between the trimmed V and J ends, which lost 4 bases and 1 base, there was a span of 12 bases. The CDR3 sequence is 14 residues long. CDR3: CASSKEGVSYEQYF. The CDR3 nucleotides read TGTGCCAGCAGCAAGGAGGGGGTATCCTACGAGCAGTACTTC.

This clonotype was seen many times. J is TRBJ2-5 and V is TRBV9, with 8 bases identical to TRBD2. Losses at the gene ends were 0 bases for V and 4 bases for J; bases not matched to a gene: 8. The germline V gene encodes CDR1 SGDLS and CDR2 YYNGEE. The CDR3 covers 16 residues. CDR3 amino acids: CASSVATAGGRETQYF. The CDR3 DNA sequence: TGTGCCAGCAGCGTAGCTACGGCGGGAGGCCGAGAGACCCAGTACTTC.

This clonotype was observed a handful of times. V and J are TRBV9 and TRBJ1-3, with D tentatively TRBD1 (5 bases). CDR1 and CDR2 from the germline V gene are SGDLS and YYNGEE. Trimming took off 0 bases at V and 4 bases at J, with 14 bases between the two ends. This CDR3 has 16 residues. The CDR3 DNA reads TGTGCCAGCAGCGTAGCTGTGGGACCGGAGGGAAACACCATATATTTT. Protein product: CASSVAVGPEGNTIYF.

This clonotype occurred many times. This CDR3 is CASSVGGREDTEAFF. The CDR3 nucleotides read TGTGCCAGCAGCGTAGGCGGGAGGGAGGACACTGAAGCTTTCTTT. V is TRBV9 and J is TRBJ1-1; no definite D call. The CDR3 runs to 15 residues. Per the germline V gene, CDR1 is SGDLS and CDR2 is YYNGEE. Trimming took 0 bases from V and 3 from J, leaving 12 bases between them.

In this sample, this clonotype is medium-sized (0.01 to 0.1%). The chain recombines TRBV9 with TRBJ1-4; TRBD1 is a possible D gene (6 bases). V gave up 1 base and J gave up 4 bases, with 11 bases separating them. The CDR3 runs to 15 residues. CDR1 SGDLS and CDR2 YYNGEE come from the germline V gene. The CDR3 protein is CASSVSGGGNEKLFF. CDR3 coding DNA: TGTGCCAGCAGCGTATCCGGGGGCGGTAATGAAAAACTGTTTTTT.

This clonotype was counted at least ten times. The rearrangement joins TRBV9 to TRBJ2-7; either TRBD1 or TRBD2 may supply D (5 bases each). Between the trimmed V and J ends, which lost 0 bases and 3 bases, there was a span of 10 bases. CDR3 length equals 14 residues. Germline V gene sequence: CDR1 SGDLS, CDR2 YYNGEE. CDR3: CASSVDGTFYEQYF. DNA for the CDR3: TGTGCCAGCAGCGTAGATGGGACGTTCTACGAGCAGTACTTC.

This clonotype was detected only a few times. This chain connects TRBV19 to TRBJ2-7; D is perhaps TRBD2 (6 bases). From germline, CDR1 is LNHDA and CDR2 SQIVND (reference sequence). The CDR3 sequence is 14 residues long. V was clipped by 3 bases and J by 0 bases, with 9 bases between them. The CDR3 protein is CASSIAGISYEQYF. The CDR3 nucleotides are TGTGCCAGTAGTATTGCGGGAATCTCCTACGAGCAGTACTTC.

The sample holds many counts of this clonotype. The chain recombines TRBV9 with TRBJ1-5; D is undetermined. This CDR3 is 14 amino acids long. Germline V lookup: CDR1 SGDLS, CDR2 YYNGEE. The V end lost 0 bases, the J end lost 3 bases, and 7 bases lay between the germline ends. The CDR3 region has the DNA TGTGCCAGCAGCGTAGGGGAGATCAATCAGCCCCAGCATTTT. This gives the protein CASSVGEINQPQHF.

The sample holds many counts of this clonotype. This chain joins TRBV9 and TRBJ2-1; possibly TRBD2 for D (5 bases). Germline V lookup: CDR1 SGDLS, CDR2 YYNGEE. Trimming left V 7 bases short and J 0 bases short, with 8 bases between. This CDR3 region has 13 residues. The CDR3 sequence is CASARDSYNEQFF. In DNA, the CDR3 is TGTGCCAGCGCGAGGGACTCCTACAATGAGCAGTTCTTC.

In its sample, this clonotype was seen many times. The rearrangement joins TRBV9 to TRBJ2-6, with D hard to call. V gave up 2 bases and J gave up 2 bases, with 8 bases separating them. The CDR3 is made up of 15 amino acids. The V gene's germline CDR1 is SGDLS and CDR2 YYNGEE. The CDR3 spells CASSVPRAGANVLTF. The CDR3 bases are TGTGCCAGCAGCGTCCCAAGGGCTGGGGCCAACGTCCTGACTTTC.

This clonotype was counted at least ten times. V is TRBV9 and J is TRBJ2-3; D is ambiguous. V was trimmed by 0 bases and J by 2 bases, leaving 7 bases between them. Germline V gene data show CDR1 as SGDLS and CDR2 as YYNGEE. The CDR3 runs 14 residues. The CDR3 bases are TGTGCCAGCAGCGTAGCTGTCCCCACAGATACGCAGTATTTT. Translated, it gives CASSVAVPTDTQYF.

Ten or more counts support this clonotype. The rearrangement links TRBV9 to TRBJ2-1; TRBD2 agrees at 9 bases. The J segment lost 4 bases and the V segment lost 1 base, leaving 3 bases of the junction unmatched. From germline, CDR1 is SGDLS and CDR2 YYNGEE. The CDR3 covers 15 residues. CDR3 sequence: CASSVFSGGYNEQFF. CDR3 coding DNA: TGTGCCAGCAGCGTATTTAGCGGGGGATACAATGAGCAGTTCTTC.

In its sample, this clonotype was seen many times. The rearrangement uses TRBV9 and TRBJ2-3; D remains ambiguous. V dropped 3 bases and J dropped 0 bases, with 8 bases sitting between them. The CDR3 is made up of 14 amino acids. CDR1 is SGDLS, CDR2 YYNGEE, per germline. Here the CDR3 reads CASSDPISTDTQYF. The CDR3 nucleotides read TGTGCCAGCAGCGACCCTATTAGCACAGATACGCAGTATTTT. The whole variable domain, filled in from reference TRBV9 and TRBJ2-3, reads DSGVTQTPKHLITATGQRVTLRCSPRSGDLSVYWYQQSLDQGLQFLIQYYNGEERAKGNILERFSAQQFPDLHSELNLSSLELGDSALYFCASSDPISTDTQYFGPGTRLTVL.

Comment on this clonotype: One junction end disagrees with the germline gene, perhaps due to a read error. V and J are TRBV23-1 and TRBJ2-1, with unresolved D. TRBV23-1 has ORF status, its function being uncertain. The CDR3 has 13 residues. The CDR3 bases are TGCGCCACCAGTCAACAGTTGTTCAATGAGCAGTTCTTC. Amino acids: CATSQQLFNEQFF.

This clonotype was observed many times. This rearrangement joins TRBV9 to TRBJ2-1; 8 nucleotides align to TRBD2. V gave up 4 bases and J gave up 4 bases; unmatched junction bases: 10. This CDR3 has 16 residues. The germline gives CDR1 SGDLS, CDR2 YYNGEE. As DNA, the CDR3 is TGTGCCAGCAGCCCCGGGCCGGGACTAGGGTACAATGAGCAGTTCTTC. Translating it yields CASSPGPGLGYNEQFF.

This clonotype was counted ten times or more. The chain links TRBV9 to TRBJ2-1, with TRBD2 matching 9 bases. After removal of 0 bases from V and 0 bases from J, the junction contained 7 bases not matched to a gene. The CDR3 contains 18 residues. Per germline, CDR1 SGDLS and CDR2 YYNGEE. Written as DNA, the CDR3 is TGTGCCAGCAGCGTAGGGGGTAGCGGGGGAAGCTCCTACAATGAGCAGTTCTTC. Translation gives CASSVGGSGGSSYNEQFF.

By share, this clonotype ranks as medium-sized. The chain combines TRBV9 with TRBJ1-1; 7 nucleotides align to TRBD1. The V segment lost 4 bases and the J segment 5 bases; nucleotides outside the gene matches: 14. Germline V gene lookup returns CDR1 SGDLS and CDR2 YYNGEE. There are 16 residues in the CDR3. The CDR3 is CASSLRTGEASTEAFF. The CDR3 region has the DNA TGTGCCAGCAGCCTCCGGACAGGCGAGGCCTCAACTGAAGCTTTCTTT.

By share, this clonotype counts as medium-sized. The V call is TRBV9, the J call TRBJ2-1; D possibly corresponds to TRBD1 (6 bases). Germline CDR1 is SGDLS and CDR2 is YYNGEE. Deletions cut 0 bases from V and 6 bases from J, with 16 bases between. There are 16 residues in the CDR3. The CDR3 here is CASSVENRVIANEQFF. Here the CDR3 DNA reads TGTGCCAGCAGCGTAGAGAACAGGGTCATAGCCAATGAGCAGTTCTTC.

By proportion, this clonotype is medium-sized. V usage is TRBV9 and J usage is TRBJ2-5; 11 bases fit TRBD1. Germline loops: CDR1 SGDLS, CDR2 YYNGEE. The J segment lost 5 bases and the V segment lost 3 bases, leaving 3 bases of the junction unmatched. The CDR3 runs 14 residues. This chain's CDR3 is CASSEGQGAETQYF. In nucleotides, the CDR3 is TGTGCCAGCAGCGAAGGACAGGGGGCGGAGACCCAGTACTTC. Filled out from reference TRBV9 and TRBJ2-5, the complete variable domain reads DSGVTQTPKHLITATGQRVTLRCSPRSGDLSVYWYQQSLDQGLQFLIQYYNGEERAKGNILERFSAQQFPDLHSELNLSSLELGDSALYFCASSEGQGAETQYFGPGTRLLVL.